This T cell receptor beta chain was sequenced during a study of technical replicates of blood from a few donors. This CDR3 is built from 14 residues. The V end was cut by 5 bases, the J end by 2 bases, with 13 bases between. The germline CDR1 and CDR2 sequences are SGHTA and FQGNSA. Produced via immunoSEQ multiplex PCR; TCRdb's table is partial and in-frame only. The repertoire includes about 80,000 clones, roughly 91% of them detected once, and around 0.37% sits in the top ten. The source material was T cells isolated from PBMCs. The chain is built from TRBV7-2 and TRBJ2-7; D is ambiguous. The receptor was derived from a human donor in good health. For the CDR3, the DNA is TGTGCCAGCAGCCTAGGGAACTACGCCTACGAGCAGTACTTC. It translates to CASSLGNYAYEQYF.